This TCR beta chain was sequenced during a study of T-cell reconstitution after alpha-beta-depleted transplantation in children. The germline V gene encodes CDR1 SQVTM and CDR2 ANQGSEA. CDR3 length: 15 amino acids. The V gene lost 6 bases and the J gene lost 0 bases, with 16 bases spanning the gap. Unique molecular identifiers were incorporated when the TCRbeta library was constructed. TCRdb re-called the PCR reads with MiXCR, one entry per CDR3 protein. This table holds some 240,000 distinct CDR3 sequences, 12% found once. This clonotype was counted at least ten times. Specimen: PBMCs from the stem cell graft donor, collected from the stem cell graft. This TCR derives from a human donor who donated a stem cell graft to a child with acute lymphoblastic leukemia. The J gene is TRBJ2-3, the V gene TRBV29-1, with a tentative D call TRBD2 (6 bases). CDR3: CSVPTRGSSTDTQYF. CDR3 in DNA: TGCAGCGTCCCGACGCGGGGAAGTAGCACAGATACGCAGTATTTT.